These T cell receptor beta chains were read from a single sample in a study of blood T cell repertoires in COVID-19. Assay used: immunoSEQ multiplex PCR; TCRdb lists only in-frame clones, some missing. The sample contains approximately 220,000 clones, around 82% of which appear only once. The sequenced sample consisted of peripheral blood. These receptors were obtained from a woman aged 60-70 years with acute or convalescent COVID-19. Each CDR3 is given with its conserved first and last residue. The D gene is left open where the match is weak. Size tells how often a clone was seen (once, few, many) or the class of an expanded clone, and some rows leave it out.

v_gene,abundance,d_gene,j_gene,CDR3nt,CDR3aa
TRBV5-4,few,TRBD1,TRBJ1-1,TGTGCCAGCAGCTCCGGACAGGGGTTAAGGAACACTGAAGCTTTCTTT,CASSSGQGLRNTEAFF
TRBV3-1/TRBV3-2,NA,TRBD2,TRBJ2-7,TGTGCCAGCAGCCCGGGGGGAAGCTCCTACGAGCAGTACTTC,CASSPGGSSYEQYF
TRBV6-2/TRBV6-3,NA,TRBD1,TRBJ2-7,TGTGCCAGCAGCTTCAGTCCGGGACAGGGGGCCGAGCAGTACTTC,CASSFSPGQGAEQYF
TRBV5-5,NA,TRBD1,TRBJ1-6,TGTGCCAGCAGCTTGCGGTCAGGGGGTGTAGGGACCGATAATTCACCCCTCCACTTT,CASSLRSGGVGTDNSPLHF
TRBV7-8,few,TRBD1,TRBJ1-5,TGTGCCAGCGGGGGACAGCGGAATCAGCCCCAGCATTTT,CASGGQRNQPQHF
TRBV7-9,NA,NA,TRBJ1-1,TGTGCCAGCAGCTTAGGTTTCCCAGGGTTGAACACTGAAGCTTTCTTT,CASSLGFPGLNTEAFF
TRBV14,NA,TRBD2,TRBJ2-7,TGTGCCAGCAGCCAAGATACGGGGGGGCTCGAGCAGTACTTC,CASSQDTGGLEQYF
TRBV28,NA,TRBD1,TRBJ1-2,TGTGCCAGCAGTTTCCTCAGCAGGGGGCGATTTACGGATGGCTACACCTTC,CASSFLSRGRFTDGYTF
TRBV28,NA,TRBD1,TRBJ2-7,TGTGCCAGCAGCCCGGGACAGGGGGCCTACGAGCAGTACTTC,CASSPGQGAYEQYF
TRBV29-1,NA,NA,TRBJ2-5,TGCAGCGTTGAGACCGGACACAGTCGGGAGACCCAGTACTTC,CSVETGHSRETQYF
TRBV27,NA,TRBD1,TRBJ1-2,TGTGCCAGCAGCCAGACAGGGGACTATGGCTACACCTTC,CASSQTGDYGYTF
TRBV9,NA,TRBD2,TRBJ2-7,TGTGCCTCCAATCCTAGCGGAAGCTCCTACGAGCAGTACTTC,CASNPSGSSYEQYF
TRBV7-9,NA,TRBD1,TRBJ1-2,TGTGCCAGCAGCTTTAAGGCGCCTTCGCTGGACAGGGGAAAAATTGGCTACACCTTC,CASSFKAPSLDRGKIGYTF
TRBV19,once,TRBD1,TRBJ1-2,TGTGCCAGTACCTCGAGAAGGACAGGGATTAACTATGGCTACACCTTC,CASTSRRTGINYGYTF
TRBV6-5,NA,NA,TRBJ1-4,TGTGCCAGCAGGGCGGGGGTCGCGAATGAAAAACTGTTTTTT,CASRAGVANEKLFF
TRBV12-3/TRBV12-4,NA,NA,TRBJ2-3,TGTGCCAGCAGCATCTCCGGGTCAGATACGCAGTATTTT,CASSISGSDTQYF
TRBV6-6,NA,NA,TRBJ1-1,TGTGCCAGCCGAATGGGTGGTGCGGACACTGAAGCTTTCTTT,CASRMGGADTEAFF
TRBV9,NA,TRBD2,TRBJ2-3,TGTGCCAGCAGCGAAGCGGGGGGGCGCACAGATACGCAGTATTTT,CASSEAGGRTDTQYF
TRBV11-2,NA,TRBD1,TRBJ1-1,TGTGCCAGCAGCCTAAGGTCCGGACAGGGCGGTTCGGGTGAAGCTTTCTTT,CASSLRSGQGGSGEAFF
TRBV7-2,NA,NA,TRBJ1-2,TGTGCCAGCAGCTTGTTCCAGGGGTTATCGGGGAGCTACACCTTC,CASSLFQGLSGSYTF
TRBV4-1,once,NA,TRBJ1-2,TGCGCCAGCAGCCGACCCAAAGCGGGCGGTAACTATGGCTACACCTTC,CASSRPKAGGNYGYTF
TRBV4-1,NA,NA,TRBJ1-4,TGCGCCAGCAGCCCATCCCGAGGAGCAACTAATGAAAAACTGTTTTTT,CASSPSRGATNEKLFF
TRBV5-8,NA,TRBD1,TRBJ1-5,TGTGCCAGCAGCGTCGGGACAGGGGCCTATAGCAATCAGCCCCAGCATTTT,CASSVGTGAYSNQPQHF
TRBV2,NA,TRBD1,TRBJ1-1,TGTGCCAGCAGGATAGACAGGGACACTGAAGCTTTCTTT,CASRIDRDTEAFF
TRBV7-2,NA,NA,TRBJ2-3,TGTGCCAGCAGCTCTTACGGGGGTGGCGGCACAGATACGCAGTATTTT,CASSSYGGGGTDTQYF
TRBV10-3,once,TRBD1,TRBJ1-5,TGTGCCTCACAACCGGGACAGGGGGCCTTTAGCAATCAGCCCCAGCATTTT,CASQPGQGAFSNQPQHF
TRBV10-3,few,TRBD1,TRBJ2-5,TGTGCCATCAGTGACCCGGGACAGGGGGCGCGAGAGACCCAGTACTTC,CAISDPGQGARETQYF
TRBV7-7,once,TRBD1,TRBJ1-1,TGTGCTAGCAGCCTGGACAGGGACACTGAAGCTTTCTTT,CASSLDRDTEAFF
TRBV7-8,NA,TRBD2,TRBJ2-3,TGTGCCAGCAGCCGAGATAGCGGGGGACTCCCCACAGATACGCAGTATTTT,CASSRDSGGLPTDTQYF
TRBV19,NA,NA,TRBJ1-3,TGTGCCAGTAGCGCCACAGGGTCTGGAAACACCATATATTTT,CASSATGSGNTIYF
TRBV12-5,NA,TRBD1,TRBJ1-4,TGTGCTAGTGGTTTGGTACAAGGCGGACAGGGGGAGGGGAAACTGTTTTTT,CASGLVQGGQGEGKLFF
TRBV5-8,NA,TRBD1,TRBJ2-1,TGTGCCAGCAGCTTGTTTGGGACAGGGGAGAATGAGCAGTTCTTC,CASSLFGTGENEQFF
TRBV10-3,NA,NA,TRBJ2-7,TGTGCCATCAGTGACGGGACAAGCTACGAGCAGTACTTC,CAISDGTSYEQYF
TRBV24-1,NA,TRBD1,TRBJ1-1,TGTGCCACCAGTGGTGGGGCAGGGGGATTTCGGAACACTGAAGCTTTCTTT,CATSGGAGGFRNTEAFF
TRBV7-2,NA,NA,TRBJ1-3,TGTGCCAGCAGCCGCGTCGGGGGGGAAGGAAACACCATATATTTT,CASSRVGGEGNTIYF
TRBV29-1,NA,TRBD1,TRBJ1-6,TGCAGCGCCAGAACAGGGGGTGAAAATTCACCCCTCCACTTT,CSARTGGENSPLHF
TRBV5-6,NA,TRBD1,TRBJ1-4,TGTGCCAGCAGCACCTACACAGGGGGAGGTGAAAAACTGTTTTTT,CASSTYTGGGEKLFF
TRBV6-5,NA,TRBD1,TRBJ1-5,TGTGCCAGCAGTTACTCGTTCGGACAGGAGAATCAGCCCCAGCATTTT,CASSYSFGQENQPQHF
TRBV30,NA,NA,TRBJ1-5,TGTGCCTGGAGTGTACACGGAGGTCAGCCCCAGCATTTT,CAWSVHGGQPQHF
TRBV3-1/TRBV3-2,NA,NA,TRBJ2-3,TGTGCCAGCAGCCAAAGCGGCTTCAGAGATAATACGCAGTATTTT,CASSQSGFRDNTQYF
TRBV6-5,NA,NA,TRBJ2-3,TGTGCCAGCAGTTACGGTTCGACATCTAGCACAGATACGCAGTATTTT,CASSYGSTSSTDTQYF
TRBV7-2,NA,TRBD2,TRBJ2-5,TGTGCCAGCAGCTTCTTGGCGGGGGGACCGCAAGAGACCCAGTACTTC,CASSFLAGGPQETQYF
TRBV5-1,NA,TRBD2,TRBJ2-2,TGCGCCAGCAGCTCGCCTCGTATAGCGGGGGTTAGCCAGGACACCGGGGAGCTGTTTTTT,CASSSPRIAGVSQDTGELFF
TRBV19,few,TRBD1,TRBJ1-6,TGTGCCAGTAGTGCTGGACAGGGGGCTGGGTCACCCCTCCACTTT,CASSAGQGAGSPLHF
TRBV27,NA,NA,TRBJ2-7,TGTGCCAGCAGTTTCCAGGGCCCCTACGAGCAGTACTTC,CASSFQGPYEQYF
TRBV7-8,NA,NA,TRBJ1-3,TGTGCCAGCAGCTTAGCTTCGGTCAACTCTGGAAACACCATATATTTT,CASSLASVNSGNTIYF
TRBV10-3,NA,NA,TRBJ2-3,TGTGCCATCAGGGTACCCCGGGACACCCGCACAGATACGCAGTATTTT,CAIRVPRDTRTDTQYF
TRBV5-8,NA,TRBD1,TRBJ1-1,TGTGCCAGCAGCTTAGACGGGGGACAGGGTTCTGAAGCTTTCTTT,CASSLDGGQGSEAFF
TRBV7-8,once,TRBD1,TRBJ1-1,TGTGCCAGCAGCCCCTACCTCCGGGACAGGGGGCGAGGGATGGTTGAAGCTTTCTTT,CASSPYLRDRGRGMVEAFF
TRBV6-5,few,NA,TRBJ1-5,TGTGCCAGCAGACCGGGCGGAGGGACTGCTCAGCCCCAGCATTTT,CASRPGGGTAQPQHF
TRBV5-8,NA,TRBD1,TRBJ1-5,TGTGCCAGCAGCATCGTTGACAGGGGTCGGGGCAATCAGCCCCAGCATTTT,CASSIVDRGRGNQPQHF
TRBV9,NA,NA,TRBJ2-7,TGTGCCAGCAGCGTAGGTGGAGGAAAAAGATTCGAGCAGTACTTC,CASSVGGGKRFEQYF
TRBV3-1/TRBV3-2,NA,TRBD2,TRBJ2-3,TGTGCCAGCAGCCAAGGAGGTGAGACTAGCGGGCCCCGGGCAGATACGCAGTATTTT,CASSQGGETSGPRADTQYF
TRBV6-1,NA,NA,TRBJ1-2,TGTGCCAGCAGTGAAGGGGTTTCGGGGAACTATGGCTACACCTTC,CASSEGVSGNYGYTF
TRBV3-1/TRBV3-2,few,TRBD1,TRBJ2-6,TGTGCCAGCAGCAAAGACAGGGGGTCCGTCTCTGGGGCCAACGTCCTGACTTTC,CASSKDRGSVSGANVLTF
TRBV12-5,NA,NA,TRBJ1-1,TGTGCTAGTGGTTTGCCAAGGACAGAGCCGCCTGAAGCTTTCTTT,CASGLPRTEPPEAFF
TRBV2,NA,NA,TRBJ2-5,TGTGCCAGCAGGAAGACAGCGGAGACCCAGTACTTC,CASRKTAETQYF
TRBV15,few,TRBD1,TRBJ1-1,TGTGCCACCAGCAGGAGGACAGGGTGGAACACTGAAGCTTTCTTT,CATSRRTGWNTEAFF
TRBV7-2,NA,NA,TRBJ1-5,TGTGCCAGCAGCTTACGTCCGGGGGGAGGTAACAATCAGCCCCAGCATTTT,CASSLRPGGGNNQPQHF
TRBV3-1/TRBV3-2,NA,TRBD1,TRBJ2-7,TGTGCCAGCAGCGAGGGACAGGGACCCTACGAGCAGTACTTC,CASSEGQGPYEQYF